The 13 T cell receptor beta chains reported below all come from one sample, sequenced in a study of cytotoxic CD8 clonotypes in ibrutinib-treated CLL. Profiling relied on immunoSEQ multiplex PCR, and the TCRdb table lists in-frame clones only, not all of them. The sample lists approximately 100,000 clones; 45% to 65% were seen once. This specimen consisted of PBMCs, obtained after 24 months of ibrutinib treatment. The source is a human donor with chronic lymphocytic leukemia.

The V and J genes are TRBV9 and TRBJ2-6; D possibly corresponds to TRBD1 (6 bases). The CDR3 runs 17 residues. V lost 4 bases to trimming and J lost 0 bases, with 14 bases between them. Germline loops: CDR1 SGDLS, CDR2 YYNGEE. CDR3 loop: CASSPTHRVSGANVLTF. DNA of the CDR3: TGTGCCAGCAGCCCTACACACAGGGTCTCTGGGGCCAACGTCCTGACTTTC. The full variable domain, with the rest looked up from reference TRBV9 and TRBJ2-6, is DSGVTQTPKHLITATGQRVTLRCSPRSGDLSVYWYQQSLDQGLQFLIQYYNGEERAKGNILERFSAQQFPDLHSELNLSSLELGDSALYFCASSPTHRVSGANVLTFGAGSRLTVL.

J is TRBJ2-1 and V is TRBV5-1; D is unresolved. The CDR3 runs to 14 residues. From germline, CDR1 is SGHRS and CDR2 YFSETQ. Trimming left V 2 bases short and J 0 bases short, with 6 bases between. In DNA, the CDR3 is TGCGCCAGCAGCTTCTCTAGCTCCTACAATGAGCAGTTCTTC. The encoded protein is CASSFSSSYNEQFF.

The chain links TRBV5-1 to TRBJ1-4; 7 positions match TRBD1. V was clipped by 5 bases and J by 3 bases; unmatched bases: 10. CDR1 and CDR2 (germline): SGHRS, YFSETQ. This CDR3 region has 16 residues. The CDR3, as DNA: TGCGCCAGCAGTCAACAGGGGAACGTAGCTAATGAAAAACTGTTTTTT. It encodes CASSQQGNVANEKLFF.

The chain has TRBV7-8 and TRBJ2-4; D gene ambiguous. V lost 5 bases to trimming and J lost 1 base, with 21 bases between them. In germline, CDR1 is SGHVS, CDR2 FQNEAQ. The CDR3 has 18 amino acids. CDR3 DNA sequence: TGTGCCAGCAGCGGGAAGGATAGGTGGACGACGGCCAAAAACATTCAGTACTTC. Its translation: CASSGKDRWTTAKNIQYF.

The genes are TRBV30 and TRBJ1-5; a possible D gene is TRBD1 (5 bases). V was clipped by 3 bases and J by 0 bases, with 12 bases between them. Germline V CDR1 and CDR2: GTSNPN, SVGIG (reference sequence). The CDR3 is 15 amino acids. The DNA for the CDR3 is TGTGCCTGGAGCATCGACAGACGTAGCAATCAGCCCCAGCATTTT. Translation: CAWSIDRRSNQPQHF.

The chain is built from TRBV4-3 and TRBJ2-3; TRBD2 matches 7 bases. In germline, CDR1 is LGHNA, CDR2 YSLEER. The V gene end was trimmed by 0 bases and the J gene end by 3 bases; junction bases not matched to a gene: 6. The CDR3 totals 16 residues. CDR3 coding DNA: TGCGCCAGCAGCCAAGATGACGGGGGGTTAACAGATACGCAGTATTTT. Its protein is CASSQDDGGLTDTQYF.

The gene calls are TRBV29-1 and TRBJ1-4; weak D call: TRBD1 (5 bases). The CDR3 is 13 amino acids. V gave up 6 bases and J gave up 0 bases, with 8 bases separating them. Per germline, CDR1 SQVTM and CDR2 ANQGSEA. This CDR3 reads CSVSTATNEKLFF. CDR3 DNA: TGCAGCGTCTCGACAGCAACTAATGAAAAACTGTTTTTT.

This chain uses TRBV25-1 with TRBJ1-5; D might be TRBD1 (5 bases). The CDR3 is made up of 16 amino acids. In germline, CDR1 is MGHDK, CDR2 SYGVNS. Trimming took off 4 bases at V and 1 base at J, with 14 bases between the two ends. CDR3 nucleotide sequence: TGTGCCAGCAGTGGCAAAGGGACCTCAAGCAATCAGCCCCAGCATTTT. As protein: CASSGKGTSSNQPQHF.

J is TRBJ2-1 and V is TRBV7-2; D is unclear. Trimming took off 5 bases at V and 6 bases at J, with 11 bases between the two ends. Per the germline V gene, CDR1 is SGHTA and CDR2 is FQGNSA. The CDR3 consists of 13 residues. CDR3 protein: CASSPSYGNEQFF. The CDR3 region has the DNA TGTGCCAGCAGCCCCAGCTATGGCAATGAGCAGTTCTTC.

The rearrangement uses TRBV19 and TRBJ1-5; a weak D match, TRBD1 (5 bases). The CDR3 consists of 14 residues. The V and J ends lost 4 bases and 5 bases respectively, with 12 bases between them. CDR1 and CDR2 from the germline V gene are LNHDA and SQIVND (reference sequence). The CDR3 bases are TGTGCCAGTAGTACCCACGGGGCCCATCAGCCCCAGCATTTT. This translates into CASSTHGAHQPQHF.

This clone has more than one count but fewer than ten. CDR3 coding DNA: TGTGCCAGCGAAAAAGAAAATTCACCCCTCCACTTT. As protein: CASEKENSPLHF. The rearrangement uses TRBV2 and TRBJ1-6; D remains unclear. In germline, CDR1 is SNHLY, CDR2 FYNNEI. Between the trimmed V and J ends, which lost 8 bases and 7 bases, there was a span of 9 bases. This CDR3 is built from 12 residues.

The chain employs TRBV7-9 and TRBJ1-1; D remains unclear. V lost 0 bases, J lost 4 bases, and 12 bases lay in between. CDR1 and CDR2 (germline): SEHNR, FQNEAQ (reference sequence). The CDR3 sequence is 15 residues long. CDR3 protein: CASSLAVSGFTEAFF. The CDR3 bases are TGTGCCAGCAGCTTAGCGGTGTCGGGTTTCACTGAAGCTTTCTTT. Combining the CDR3 with reference TRBV7-9 and TRBJ1-1 gives the whole variable domain DTGVSQNPRHKITKRGQNVTFRCDPISEHNRLYWYRQTLGQGPEFLTYFQNEAQLEKSRLLSDRFSAERPKGSFSTLEIQRTEQGDSAMYLCASSLAVSGFTEAFFGQGTRLTVV.

The rearrangement links TRBV5-1 to TRBJ2-3, with no clear D. Germline V lookup: CDR1 SGHRS, CDR2 YFSETQ. CDR3 size: 13 residues. Trimming shortened V by 2 bases and J by 4 bases, and 8 bases separated the two germline ends. Written as DNA, the CDR3 is TGCGCCAGCAGCTTAAACTTGGCAGATACGCAGTATTTT. Translation: CASSLNLADTQYF.